The 9 T cell receptor beta chains below come from one sample, sequenced in a study of cytomegalovirus exposure and HLA in healthy donors. The PCR was carried out with 60 Vbeta primers and 13 Jbeta primers. Using immunoSEQ multiplex PCR, the repertoire was profiled, and TCRdb retains in-frame clones only, with some absent. In total, the table holds about 53,000 clones. Material for sequencing was PBMCs. The receptors originated from a young woman in good health and CMV-seronegative.

This sequence joins TRBV19 and TRBJ1-5; possibly TRBD1 for D (6 bases). This CDR3 has 14 amino acids. CDR1 is LNHDA and CDR2 is SQIVND in the germline V gene (reference sequence). The germline V and J ends were trimmed by 3 bases and 4 bases, with 10 bases remaining between them. The CDR3 DNA reads TGTGCCAGTAGTATGGGACAAAATAATCAGCCCCAGCATTTT. Translation: CASSMGQNNQPQHF.

The V gene is TRBV11-2, the J gene TRBJ1-3; no clear D. V was trimmed by 3 bases and J by 2 bases, leaving 5 bases between them. CDR1 is SGHAT and CDR2 is FQNNGV in the germline V gene. This CDR3 has 13 amino acids. This CDR3 is CASSFSAGNTIYF. The DNA for the CDR3 is TGTGCCAGCAGCTTTTCGGCTGGAAACACCATATATTTT.

This rearrangement joins TRBV5-4 to TRBJ2-1; a weak D match, TRBD2 (6 bases). The germline V gene encodes CDR1 SGHNT and CDR2 YYREEE (reference sequence). The CDR3 sequence is 14 residues long. V was shortened by 6 bases and J by 11 bases, with 21 bases between the two germline ends. CDR3 DNA sequence: TGTGCCAGCACCAAGGACTACCCTGGGGATCAGCAGTTCTTC. Residues: CASTKDYPGDQQFF.

The chain is built from TRBV18 and TRBJ1-4; 7 positions agree with TRBD1. From germline, CDR1 is KGHSH and CDR2 LQKENI. This CDR3 spans 13 amino acids. Trimming at V came to 5 bases and at J to 8 bases, leaving 5 bases not matched to a gene. The CDR3 DNA sequence: TGTGCCAGCTCAGACCCGGGACAGGAAAAACTGTTTTTT. Its protein is CASSDPGQEKLFF.

The rearrangement uses TRBV5-1 and TRBJ1-3; D not certain. Germline V lookup: CDR1 SGHRS, CDR2 YFSETQ. The V gene lost 0 bases and the J gene lost 0 bases, with 10 bases spanning the gap. There are 16 residues in the CDR3. CDR3 DNA sequence: TGCGCCAGCAGCTTGGTTGGCCGCAGCTCTGGAAACACCATATATTTT. It codes for CASSLVGRSSGNTIYF.

The chain combines TRBV27 with TRBJ1-5; no reliable D call. CDR1 is MNHEY and CDR2 is SMNVEV in the germline V gene (reference sequence). The CDR3 is 15 amino acids. The ends were cut back, 6 bases at V and 6 bases at J, with 18 bases in the middle. The CDR3 DNA reads TGTGCCAGCAGACCACTTGAGGTAGTCGGTCAGCCCCAGCATTTT. Its translation: CASRPLEVVGQPQHF.

This rearrangement joins TRBV5-1 to TRBJ2-7, with TRBD2 as a possible D gene (5 bases). The CDR3 runs to 14 residues. The V and J ends lost 3 bases and 5 bases respectively, with 15 bases between them. The germline V gene has CDR1 SGHRS and CDR2 YFSETQ. DNA for the CDR3: TGCGCCAGCAGCTCTGGGGTCTCCGGGGACGAGCAGTACTTC. Residues: CASSSGVSGDEQYF.

The chain uses TRBV5-1 and TRBJ2-7; a weak D match, TRBD1 (6 bases). Deletions cut 4 bases from V and 4 bases from J, with 15 bases between. The CDR3 extends over 14 amino acids. Germline-derived CDR1 and CDR2 are SGHRS and YFSETQ. The CDR3 sequence is CASSGSGTQYEQYF. As DNA, the CDR3 is TGCGCCAGCAGCGGGTCCGGGACACAGTACGAGCAGTACTTC.

The chain carries TRBV28 and TRBJ1-6; 7 bases fit TRBD1. Germline CDR1 is MDHEN and CDR2 is SYDVKM. Losses at the gene ends were 3 bases for V and 11 bases for J; bases not matched to a gene: 7. This CDR3 contains 14 residues. The CDR3 nucleotides are TGTGCCAGCAGTTTGGGGACAGCCGTACCACCCCTCCACTTT. Its protein product is CASSLGTAVPPLHF.